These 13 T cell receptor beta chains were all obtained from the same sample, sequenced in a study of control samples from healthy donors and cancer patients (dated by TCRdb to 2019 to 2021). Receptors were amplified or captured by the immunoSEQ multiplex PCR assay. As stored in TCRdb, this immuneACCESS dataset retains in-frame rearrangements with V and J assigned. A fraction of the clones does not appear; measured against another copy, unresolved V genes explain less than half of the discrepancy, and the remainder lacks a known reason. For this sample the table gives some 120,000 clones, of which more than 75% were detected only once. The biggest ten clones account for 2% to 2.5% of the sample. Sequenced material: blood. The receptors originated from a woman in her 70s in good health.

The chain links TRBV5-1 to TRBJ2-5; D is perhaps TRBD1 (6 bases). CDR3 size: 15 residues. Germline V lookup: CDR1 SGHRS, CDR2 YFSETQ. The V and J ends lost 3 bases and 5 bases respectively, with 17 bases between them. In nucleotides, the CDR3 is TGCGCCAGCAGCTCCCGGGACACCAATAGGGAGACCCAGTACTTC. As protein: CASSSRDTNRETQYF.

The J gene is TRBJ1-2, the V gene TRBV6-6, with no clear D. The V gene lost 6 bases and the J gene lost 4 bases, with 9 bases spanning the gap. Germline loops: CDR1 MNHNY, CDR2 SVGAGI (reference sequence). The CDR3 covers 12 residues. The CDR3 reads CASRRGLYGYTF. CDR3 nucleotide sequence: TGTGCCAGCAGGCGGGGTCTCTATGGCTACACCTTC.

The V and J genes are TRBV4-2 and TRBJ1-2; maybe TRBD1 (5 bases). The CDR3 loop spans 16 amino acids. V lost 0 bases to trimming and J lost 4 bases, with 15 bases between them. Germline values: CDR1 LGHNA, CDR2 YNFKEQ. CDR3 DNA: TGTGCCAGCAGCCAAGATCAGGTCAGGGAGATCTATGGCTACACCTTC. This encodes CASSQDQVREIYGYTF.

CDR3 nucleotides: TGCGCCACCCGCCCCGGGATAGGGACCTACAATGAGCAGTTCTTC. This codes for CATRPGIGTYNEQFF. The V gene is TRBV5-1, the J gene TRBJ2-1; D might be TRBD2 (5 bases). The length of the CDR3 is 15 residues. Per the germline V gene, CDR1 is SGHRS and CDR2 is YFSETQ. V lost 9 bases, J lost 2 bases, and 18 bases lay in between.

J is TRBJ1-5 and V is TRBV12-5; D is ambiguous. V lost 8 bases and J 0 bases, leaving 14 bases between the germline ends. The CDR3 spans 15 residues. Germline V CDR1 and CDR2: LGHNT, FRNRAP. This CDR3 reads CASKGKAYSNQPQHF. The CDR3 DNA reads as TGTGCTAGTAAAGGGAAGGCTTATAGCAATCAGCCCCAGCATTTT.

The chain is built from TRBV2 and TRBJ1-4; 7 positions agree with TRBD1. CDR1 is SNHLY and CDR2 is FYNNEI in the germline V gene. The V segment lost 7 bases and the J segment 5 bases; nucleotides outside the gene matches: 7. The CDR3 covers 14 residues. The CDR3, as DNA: TGTGCCAGCACGAGGACAGGACCAAATGAAAAACTGTTTTTT. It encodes CASTRTGPNEKLFF.

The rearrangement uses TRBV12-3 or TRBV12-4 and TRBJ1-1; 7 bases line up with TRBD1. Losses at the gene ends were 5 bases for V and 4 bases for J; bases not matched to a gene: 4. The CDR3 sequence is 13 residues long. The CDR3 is CASSLRQGTEAFF. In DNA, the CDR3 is TGTGCCAGCAGTCTACGACAGGGCACTGAAGCTTTCTTT.

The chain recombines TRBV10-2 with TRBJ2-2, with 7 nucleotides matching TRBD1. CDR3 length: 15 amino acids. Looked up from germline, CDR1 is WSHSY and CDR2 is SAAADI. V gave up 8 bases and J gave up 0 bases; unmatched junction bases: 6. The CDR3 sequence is CASGRDRANTGELFF. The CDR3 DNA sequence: TGCGCCAGCGGACGAGACAGGGCGAACACCGGGGAGCTGTTTTTT.

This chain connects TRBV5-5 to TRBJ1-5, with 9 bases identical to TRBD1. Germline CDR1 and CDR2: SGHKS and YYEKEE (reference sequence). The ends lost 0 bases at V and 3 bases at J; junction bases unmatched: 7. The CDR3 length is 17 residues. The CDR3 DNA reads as TGTGCCAGCAGCTTGGCCCCGACAGGGGGGAACAATCAGCCCCAGCATTTT. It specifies CASSLAPTGGNNQPQHF.

CDR3 sequence reads: CASSWGGDRPRYF. The CDR3 DNA follows: TGTGCCAGCAGCTGGGGCGGGGACAGGCCTCGGTACTTC. This sequence joins TRBV5-5 and TRBJ2-7, with TRBD1 identical over 8 bases. Looked up from germline, CDR1 is SGHKS and CDR2 is YYEKEE (reference sequence). V lost 3 bases to trimming and J lost 12 bases; unmatched junction nucleotides: 11. CDR3 length equals 13 residues. Drawing the rest from reference TRBV5-5 and TRBJ2-7, the complete variable domain is DAGVTQSPTHLIKTRGQQVTLRCSPISGHKSVSWYQQVLGQGPQFIFQYYEKEERGRGNFPDRFSARQFPNYSSELNVNALLLGDSALYLCASSWGGDRPRYFGPGTRLTVT.

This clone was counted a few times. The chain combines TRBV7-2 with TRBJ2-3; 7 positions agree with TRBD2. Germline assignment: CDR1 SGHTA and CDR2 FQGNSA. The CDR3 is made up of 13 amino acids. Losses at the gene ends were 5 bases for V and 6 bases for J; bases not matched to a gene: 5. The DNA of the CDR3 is TGTGCCAGCAGCATCTGGGGGGGGGATACGCAGTATTTT. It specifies CASSIWGGDTQYF.

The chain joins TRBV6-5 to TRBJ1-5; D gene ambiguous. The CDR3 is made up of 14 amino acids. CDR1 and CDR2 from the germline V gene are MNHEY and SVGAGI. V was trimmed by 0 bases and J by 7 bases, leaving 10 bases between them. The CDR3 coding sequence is TGTGCCAGCAGTTACTCGGAGGGCGACCAGCCCCAGCATTTT. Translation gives CASSYSEGDQPQHF.

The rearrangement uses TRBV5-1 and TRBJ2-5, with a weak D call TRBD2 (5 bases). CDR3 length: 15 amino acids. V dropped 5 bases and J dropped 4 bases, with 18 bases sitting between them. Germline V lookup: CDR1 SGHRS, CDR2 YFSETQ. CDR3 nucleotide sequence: TGCGCCAGCAGAAGCGGCGGGCGGTCCTCAGAGACCCAGTACTTC. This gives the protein CASRSGGRSSETQYF.